The rows below give T cell receptor beta chains drawn from one sample of a study of shared clonotypes between healthy human individuals. Produced via immunoSEQ multiplex PCR; TCRdb's table is partial and in-frame only. The profile shows over 2 million clones, less than 95% of them singletons. Sequenced sample: naive CD4+ T cells from PBMCs. The receptors originated from a young man in good health. Some clones in this sample may be carry-over from other donors' samples. Each CDR3 is given with its conserved first and last residue. The order of the fields is D gene, J gene, V gene, clone size, CDR3 DNA, CDR3 protein. The D gene is left open where the match is weak. Clone size is given for some rows only: seen once, a few or many times, or a class if the clone is expanded.

D gene: -; J gene: TRBJ2-7; V gene: TRBV6-1; clone size: -; CDR3 DNA: TGTGCCAGCACCACGTCAGGGGCCCCCTACGAGCAGTACTTC; CDR3 protein: CASTTSGAPYEQYF
D gene: TRBD1; J gene: TRBJ1-5; V gene: TRBV4-1; clone size: -; CDR3 DNA: TGCGCCAGCAGCCAAGGTCTTGAACGACAGGGATACCAGCCCCAGCATTTT; CDR3 protein: CASSQGLERQGYQPQHF
D gene: -; J gene: TRBJ1-2; V gene: TRBV7-9; clone size: -; CDR3 DNA: TGTGCCAGCAGCTTTTCAGGGAACTATGGCTACACCTTC; CDR3 protein: CASSFSGNYGYTF
D gene: -; J gene: TRBJ2-7; V gene: TRBV21-1; clone size: -; CDR3 DNA: TGTGCCAGCAGCAGTGGGACTAGCGGGAGTTACGAGTACGAGCAGTACTTC; CDR3 protein: CASSSGTSGSYEYEQYF
D gene: -; J gene: TRBJ1-2; V gene: TRBV6-1; clone size: -; CDR3 DNA: TGTGCCAGCAGTGCTCAGGGAGGCTCCTATGGCTACACCTTC; CDR3 protein: CASSAQGGSYGYTF
D gene: -; J gene: TRBJ1-2; V gene: TRBV10-3; clone size: -; CDR3 DNA: TGTGCCATCAGTGACAAGGGGACCAACTATGGCTACACCTTC; CDR3 protein: CAISDKGTNYGYTF
D gene: -; J gene: TRBJ2-5; V gene: TRBV2; clone size: -; CDR3 DNA: TGTGCCAGCAGGCGTGACACCAACCAAGAGACCCAGTACTTC; CDR3 protein: CASRRDTNQETQYF
D gene: -; J gene: TRBJ2-7; V gene: TRBV18; clone size: -; CDR3 DNA: TGTGCCAGCTCACCACCGGACCGTTCCTACGAGCAGTACTTC; CDR3 protein: CASSPPDRSYEQYF
D gene: TRBD2; J gene: TRBJ2-1; V gene: TRBV28; clone size: -; CDR3 DNA: TGTGCCAGCAAAGATGTAGCGGGAGCTGATGGCAATGAGCAGTTCTTC; CDR3 protein: CASKDVAGADGNEQFF
D gene: TRBD1; J gene: TRBJ2-6; V gene: TRBV7-6; clone size: -; CDR3 DNA: TGTGCCAGCAGTACAACAGGGGGAACCAACGTCCTGACTTTC; CDR3 protein: CASSTTGGTNVLTF
D gene: -; J gene: TRBJ2-2; V gene: TRBV7-8; clone size: -; CDR3 DNA: TGTGCCAGCAAGGGCACCGGGGAGCTGTTTTTT; CDR3 protein: CASKGTGELFF
D gene: -; J gene: TRBJ2-5; V gene: TRBV28; clone size: -; CDR3 DNA: TGTGCCAGCAGTTTAAGGGAGACCCAGTACTTC; CDR3 protein: CASSLRETQYF
D gene: -; J gene: TRBJ1-3; V gene: TRBV5-5; clone size: -; CDR3 DNA: TGTGCCAGCAGCTTGCGTCGGCAAAACACCATATATTTT; CDR3 protein: CASSLRRQNTIYF
D gene: -; J gene: TRBJ1-2; V gene: TRBV11-2; clone size: -; CDR3 DNA: TGTGCCAGCAGCTTAGTTCGCGGCGCGGGATACTATGGCTACACCTTC; CDR3 protein: CASSLVRGAGYYGYTF
D gene: -; J gene: TRBJ2-3; V gene: TRBV5-4; clone size: -; CDR3 DNA: TGTGCCAGCTCCAGGGGGGGGTACACAGATACGCAGTATTTT; CDR3 protein: CASSRGGYTDTQYF
D gene: TRBD1; J gene: TRBJ1-4; V gene: TRBV25-1; clone size: few; CDR3 DNA: TGTGCCAGCCGATCCGCGGGACAGCCTAATGAAAAACTGTTTTTT; CDR3 protein: CASRSAGQPNEKLFF